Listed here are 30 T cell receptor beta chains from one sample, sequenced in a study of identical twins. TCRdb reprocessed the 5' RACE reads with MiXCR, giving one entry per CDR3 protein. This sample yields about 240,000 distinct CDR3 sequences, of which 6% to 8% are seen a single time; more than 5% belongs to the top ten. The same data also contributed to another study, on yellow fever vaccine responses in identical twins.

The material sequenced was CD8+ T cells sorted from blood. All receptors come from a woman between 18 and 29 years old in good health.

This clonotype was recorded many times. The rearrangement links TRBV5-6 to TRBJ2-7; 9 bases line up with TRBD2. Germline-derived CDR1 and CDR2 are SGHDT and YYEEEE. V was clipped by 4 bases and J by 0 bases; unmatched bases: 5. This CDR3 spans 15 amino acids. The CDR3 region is CASSPHSGSSYEQYF. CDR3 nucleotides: TGTGCCAGCAGCCCACATAGCGGGAGCTCCTACGAGCAGTACTTC. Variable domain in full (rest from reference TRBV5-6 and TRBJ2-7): DAGVTQSPTHLIKTRGQQVTLRCSPKSGHDTVSWYQQALGQGPQFIFQYYEEEERQRGNFPDRFSGHQFPNYSSELNVNALLLGDSALYLCASSPHSGSSYEQYFGPGTRLTVT.

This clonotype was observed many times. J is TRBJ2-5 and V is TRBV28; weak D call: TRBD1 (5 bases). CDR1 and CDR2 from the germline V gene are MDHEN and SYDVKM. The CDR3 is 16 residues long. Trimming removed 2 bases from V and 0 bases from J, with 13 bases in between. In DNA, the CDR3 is TGTGCCAGCAGTTTACCCCGCCAGGGCCACCAAGAGACCCAGTACTTC. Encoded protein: CASSLPRQGHQETQYF.

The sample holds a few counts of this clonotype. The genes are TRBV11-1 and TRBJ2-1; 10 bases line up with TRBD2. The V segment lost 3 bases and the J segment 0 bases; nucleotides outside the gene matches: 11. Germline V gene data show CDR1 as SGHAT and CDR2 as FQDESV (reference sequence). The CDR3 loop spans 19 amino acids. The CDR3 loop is CASSFRTTSGYSSYNEQFF. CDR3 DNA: TGTGCCAGCAGCTTTCGAACGACTAGCGGGTACAGCTCCTACAATGAGCAGTTCTTC. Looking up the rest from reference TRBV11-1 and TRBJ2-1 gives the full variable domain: EAEVAQSPRYKITEKSQAVAFWCDPISGHATLYWYRQILGQGPELLVQFQDESVVDDSQLPKDRFSAERLKGVDSTLKIQPAELGDSAMYLCASSFRTTSGYSSYNEQFFGPGTRLTVL.

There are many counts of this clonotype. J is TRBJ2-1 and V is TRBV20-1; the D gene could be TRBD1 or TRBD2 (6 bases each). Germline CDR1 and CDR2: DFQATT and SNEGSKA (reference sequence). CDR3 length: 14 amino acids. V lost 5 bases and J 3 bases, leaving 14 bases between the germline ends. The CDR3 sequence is CSAQPGGGYNEQFF. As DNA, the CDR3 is TGCAGTGCTCAGCCAGGAGGGGGCTACAATGAGCAGTTCTTC.

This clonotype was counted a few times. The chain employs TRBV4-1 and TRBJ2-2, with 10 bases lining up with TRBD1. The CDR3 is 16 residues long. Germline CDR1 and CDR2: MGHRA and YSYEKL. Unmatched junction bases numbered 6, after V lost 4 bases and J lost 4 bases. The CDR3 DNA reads TGCGCCAGCAGCCCTTCGGGGACAGGGGTCACCGGGGAGCTGTTTTTT. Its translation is CASSPSGTGVTGELFF.

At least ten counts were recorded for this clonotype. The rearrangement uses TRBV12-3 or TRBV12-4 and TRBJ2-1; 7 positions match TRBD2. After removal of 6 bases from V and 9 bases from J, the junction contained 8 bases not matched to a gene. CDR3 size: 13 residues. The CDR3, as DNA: TGTGCCAGCAGCCCCGGACTAGAACGTGAGCAGTTCTTC. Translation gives CASSPGLEREQFF.

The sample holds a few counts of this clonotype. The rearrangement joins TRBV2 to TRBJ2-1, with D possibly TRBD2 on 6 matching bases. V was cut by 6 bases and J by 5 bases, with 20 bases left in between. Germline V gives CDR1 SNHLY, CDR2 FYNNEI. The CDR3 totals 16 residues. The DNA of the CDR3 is TGTGCCAGCAGGGTGGGGGGACCGAGTGGGAACAATGAGCAGTTCTTC. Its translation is CASRVGGPSGNNEQFF.

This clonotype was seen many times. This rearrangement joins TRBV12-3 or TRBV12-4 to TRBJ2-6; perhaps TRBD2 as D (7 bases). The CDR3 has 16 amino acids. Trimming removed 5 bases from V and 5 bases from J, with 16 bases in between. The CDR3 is CASSPEGGTWANVLTF. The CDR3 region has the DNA TGTGCCAGCAGTCCCGAGGGGGGGACCTGGGCCAACGTCCTGACTTTC.

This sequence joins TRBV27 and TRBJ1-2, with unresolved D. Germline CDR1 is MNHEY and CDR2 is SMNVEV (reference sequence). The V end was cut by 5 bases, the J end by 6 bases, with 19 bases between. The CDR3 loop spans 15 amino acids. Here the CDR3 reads CASSPLSGDSDGYTF. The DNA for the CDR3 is TGTGCCAGCAGTCCTCTTAGCGGGGATTCGGATGGCTACACCTTC.

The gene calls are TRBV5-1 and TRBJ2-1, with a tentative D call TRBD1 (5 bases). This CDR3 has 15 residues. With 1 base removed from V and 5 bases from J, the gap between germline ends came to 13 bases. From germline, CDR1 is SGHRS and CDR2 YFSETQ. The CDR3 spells CASSLNRPLNNEQFF. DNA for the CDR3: TGCGCCAGCAGCTTGAACAGGCCTCTGAACAATGAGCAGTTCTTC.

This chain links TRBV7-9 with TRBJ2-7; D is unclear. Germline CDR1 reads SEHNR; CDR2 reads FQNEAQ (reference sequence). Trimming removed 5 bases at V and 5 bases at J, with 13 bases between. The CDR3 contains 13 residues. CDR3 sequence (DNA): TGTGCCAGCAGCATAACCACATCCGACGAGCAGTACTTC. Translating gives CASSITTSDEQYF.

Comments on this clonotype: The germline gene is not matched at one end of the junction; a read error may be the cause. The CDR3 DNA is TGTGCCAGCAGCGACCGGGAAACCTATGAGCAGTACTTC. Translation: CASSDRETYEQYF. V usage is TRBV2 and J usage is TRBJ2-7; weak D call: TRBD2 (5 bases). Per the germline V gene, CDR1 is SNHLY and CDR2 is FYNNEI. CDR3 length: 13 amino acids.

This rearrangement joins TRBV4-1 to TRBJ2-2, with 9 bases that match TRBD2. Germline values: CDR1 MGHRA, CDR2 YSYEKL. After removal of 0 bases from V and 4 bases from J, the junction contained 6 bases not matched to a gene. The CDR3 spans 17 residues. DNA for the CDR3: TGCGCCAGCAGCCAAGATCGGGCGGGAGGGCCCACCGGGGAGCTGTTTTTT. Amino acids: CASSQDRAGGPTGELFF.

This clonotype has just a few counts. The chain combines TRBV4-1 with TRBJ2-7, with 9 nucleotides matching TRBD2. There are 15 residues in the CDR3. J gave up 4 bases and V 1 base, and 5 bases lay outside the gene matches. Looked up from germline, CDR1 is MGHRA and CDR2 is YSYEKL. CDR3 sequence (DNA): TGCGCCAGCAGCCAAGTAGGTAGCGGGAGTTACGAGCAGTACTTC. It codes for CASSQVGSGSYEQYF.

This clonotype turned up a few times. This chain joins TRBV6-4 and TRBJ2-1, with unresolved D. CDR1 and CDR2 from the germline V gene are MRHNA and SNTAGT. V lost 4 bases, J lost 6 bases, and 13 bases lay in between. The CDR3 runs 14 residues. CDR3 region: CASSAYLGPNEQFF. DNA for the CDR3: TGTGCCAGCAGTGCTTACCTAGGACCCAATGAGCAGTTCTTC.

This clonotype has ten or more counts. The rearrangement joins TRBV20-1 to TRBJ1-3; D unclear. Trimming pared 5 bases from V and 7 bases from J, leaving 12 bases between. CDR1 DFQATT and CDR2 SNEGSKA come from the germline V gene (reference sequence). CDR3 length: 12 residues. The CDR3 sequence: CSARPEGNTIYF. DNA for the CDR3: TGCAGTGCTCGTCCTGAGGGCAACACCATATATTTT.

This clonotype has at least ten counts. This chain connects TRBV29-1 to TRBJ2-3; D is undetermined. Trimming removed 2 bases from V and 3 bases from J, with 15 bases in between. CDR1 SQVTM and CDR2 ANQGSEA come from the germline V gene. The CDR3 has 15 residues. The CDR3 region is CSVEFKGIGTDTQYF. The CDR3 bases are TGCAGCGTTGAATTCAAGGGAATCGGTACAGATACGCAGTATTTT.

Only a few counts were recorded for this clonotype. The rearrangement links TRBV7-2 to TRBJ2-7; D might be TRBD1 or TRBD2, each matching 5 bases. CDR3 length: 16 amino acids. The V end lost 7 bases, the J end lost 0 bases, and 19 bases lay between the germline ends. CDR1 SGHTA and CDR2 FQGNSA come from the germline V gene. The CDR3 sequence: CASTIGTKGPSYEQYF. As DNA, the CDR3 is TGTGCCAGCACCATAGGGACGAAGGGGCCCTCCTACGAGCAGTACTTC.

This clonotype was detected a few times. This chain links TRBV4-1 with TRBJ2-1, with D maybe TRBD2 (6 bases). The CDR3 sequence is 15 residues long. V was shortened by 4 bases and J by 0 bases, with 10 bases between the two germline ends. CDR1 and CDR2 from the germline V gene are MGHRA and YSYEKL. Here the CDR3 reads CASSPTRSSYNEQFF. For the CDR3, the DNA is TGCGCCAGCAGCCCGACTAGGAGCTCCTACAATGAGCAGTTCTTC.

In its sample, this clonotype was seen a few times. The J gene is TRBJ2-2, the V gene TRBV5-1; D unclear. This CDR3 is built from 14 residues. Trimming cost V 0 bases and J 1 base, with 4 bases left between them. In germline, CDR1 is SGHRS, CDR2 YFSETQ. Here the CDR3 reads CASSLVENTGELFF. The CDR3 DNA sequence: TGCGCCAGCAGCTTGGTCGAGAACACCGGGGAGCTGTTTTTT.

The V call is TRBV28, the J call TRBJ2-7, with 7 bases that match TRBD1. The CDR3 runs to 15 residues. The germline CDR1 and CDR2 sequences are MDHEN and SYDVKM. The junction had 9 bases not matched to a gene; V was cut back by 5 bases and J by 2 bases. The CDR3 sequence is CASSVATGFPYEQYF. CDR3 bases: TGTGCCAGCAGTGTGGCGACAGGGTTTCCCTACGAGCAGTACTTC.

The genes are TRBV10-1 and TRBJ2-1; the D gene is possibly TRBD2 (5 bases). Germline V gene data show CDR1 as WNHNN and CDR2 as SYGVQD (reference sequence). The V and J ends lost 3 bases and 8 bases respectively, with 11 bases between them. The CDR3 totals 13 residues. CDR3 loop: CASSEVAWDEQFF. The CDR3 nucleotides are TGCGCCAGCAGTGAAGTAGCGTGGGATGAGCAGTTCTTC.

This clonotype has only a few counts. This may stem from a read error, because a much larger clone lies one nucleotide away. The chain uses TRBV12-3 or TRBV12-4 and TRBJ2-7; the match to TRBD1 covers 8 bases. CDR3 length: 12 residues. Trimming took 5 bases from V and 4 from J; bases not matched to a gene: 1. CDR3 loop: CASSRDRYEQYF. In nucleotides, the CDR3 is TGTGCCAGCAGTCGGGACAGGTACGAGCAGTACTTC.

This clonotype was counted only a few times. This chain's CDR3 is CSAKRGFSGRVYQETQYF. In DNA, the CDR3 is TGCAGTGCTAAAAGAGGCTTTAGCGGGAGAGTCTACCAAGAGACCCAGTACTTC. The V call is TRBV20-1, the J call TRBJ2-5; 9 nucleotides agree with TRBD2. V shed 4 bases, J shed 0 bases, and the junction held 15 bases outside the gene matches. There are 18 residues in the CDR3. CDR1 is DFQATT, CDR2 SNEGSKA, per germline (reference sequence).

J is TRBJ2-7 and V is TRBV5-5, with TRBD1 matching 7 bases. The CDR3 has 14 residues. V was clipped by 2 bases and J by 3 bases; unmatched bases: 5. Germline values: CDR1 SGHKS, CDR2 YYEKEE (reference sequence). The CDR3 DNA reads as TGTGCCAGCAGCTTTTGGGGGACAGACTACGAGCAGTACGTC. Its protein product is CASSFWGTDYEQYV.

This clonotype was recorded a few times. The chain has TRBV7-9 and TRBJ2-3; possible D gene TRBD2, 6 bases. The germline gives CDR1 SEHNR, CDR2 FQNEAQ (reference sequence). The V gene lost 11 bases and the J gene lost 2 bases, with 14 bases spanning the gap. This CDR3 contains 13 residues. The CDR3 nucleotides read TGTGCCGGGTTGACTAGGGACACAGATACGCAGTATTTT. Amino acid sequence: CAGLTRDTDTQYF.

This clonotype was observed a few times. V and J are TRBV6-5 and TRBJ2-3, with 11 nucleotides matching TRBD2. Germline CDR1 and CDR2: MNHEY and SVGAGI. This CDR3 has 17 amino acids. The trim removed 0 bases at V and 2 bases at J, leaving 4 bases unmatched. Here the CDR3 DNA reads TGTGCCAGCAGTTACTCGGTTAGCGGGAGGGCCACAGATACGCAGTATTTT. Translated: CASSYSVSGRATDTQYF.

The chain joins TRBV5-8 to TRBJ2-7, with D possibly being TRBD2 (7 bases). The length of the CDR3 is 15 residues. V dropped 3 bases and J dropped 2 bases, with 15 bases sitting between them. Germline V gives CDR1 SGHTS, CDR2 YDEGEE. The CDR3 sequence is CASSWEGHLPYEQYV. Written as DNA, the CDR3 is TGTGCCAGCAGCTGGGAGGGACATCTACCCTACGAGCAGTACGTC.

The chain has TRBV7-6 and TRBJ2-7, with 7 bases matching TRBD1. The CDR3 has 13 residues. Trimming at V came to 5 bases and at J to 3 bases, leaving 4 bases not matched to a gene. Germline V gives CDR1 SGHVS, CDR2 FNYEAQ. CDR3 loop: CASSGGQIYEQYF. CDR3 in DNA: TGTGCCAGCAGCGGGGGACAGATCTACGAGCAGTACTTC.

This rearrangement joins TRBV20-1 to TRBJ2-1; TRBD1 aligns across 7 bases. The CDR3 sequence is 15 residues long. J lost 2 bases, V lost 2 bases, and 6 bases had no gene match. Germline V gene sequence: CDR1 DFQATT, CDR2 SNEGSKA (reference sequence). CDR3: CSARSDRATYNEQFF. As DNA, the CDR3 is TGCAGTGCTAGATCCGACAGGGCCACCTACAATGAGCAGTTCTTC.